This T cell receptor beta chain was identified in a study of cytomegalovirus exposure and HLA in healthy donors. Study-level results: TCR beta V- and J-gene trimming was later associated with a missense DCLRE1C variant. The authors enumerated roughly 180 TCR beta chains as linked to cytomegalovirus. Among the sequence variants, a highly shared cluster was likely an artifact of sequencing.

Germline V lookup: CDR1 GTSNPN, CDR2 SVGIG (reference sequence). With 2 bases clipped from V and 2 bases from J, the junction kept 1 base outside the gene matches. This CDR3 contains 14 residues. Regarding this clone: Its antigen is not known.

A multiplex PCR was run with 60 Vbeta primers and 13 Jbeta primers. Data came from immunoSEQ multiplex PCR; TCRdb stores just in-frame clones and leaves some out. The table lists roughly 100,000 clones, over 70% of them singletons. Sequencing was carried out using PBMCs. The receptor's source is a male donor in good health and CMV-seronegative. The chain employs TRBV30 and TRBJ1-5, with TRBD1 matching over 9 bases. Written as DNA, the CDR3 is TGTGCCTGGAGTAGGACAGGGGGCAATCAGCCCCAGCATTTT. This sequence encodes CAWSRTGGNQPQHF.